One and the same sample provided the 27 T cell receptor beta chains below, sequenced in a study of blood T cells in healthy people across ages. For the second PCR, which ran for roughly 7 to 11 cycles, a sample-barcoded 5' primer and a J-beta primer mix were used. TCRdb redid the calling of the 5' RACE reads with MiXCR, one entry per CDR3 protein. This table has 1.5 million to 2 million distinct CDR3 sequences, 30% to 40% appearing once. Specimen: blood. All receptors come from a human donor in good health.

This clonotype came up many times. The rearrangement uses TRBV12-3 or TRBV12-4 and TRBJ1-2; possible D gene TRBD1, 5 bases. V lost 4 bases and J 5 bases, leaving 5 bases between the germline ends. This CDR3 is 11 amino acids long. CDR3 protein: CASSSGYGYTF. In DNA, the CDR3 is TGTGCCAGCAGTTCAGGGTATGGCTACACCTTC.

For the CDR3, the DNA is TGTGCCAGCAGTTACCCCGGGACAGGGCAAGAAAAACTGTTTTTT. As protein: CASSYPGTGQEKLFF. The chain joins TRBV6-2 or TRBV6-3 to TRBJ1-4, with 9 nucleotides matching TRBD1. Germline V gene sequence: CDR1 MNHEY, CDR2 SVGEGT. After removal of 2 bases from V and 8 bases from J, the junction contained 6 bases not matched to a gene. There are 15 residues in the CDR3.

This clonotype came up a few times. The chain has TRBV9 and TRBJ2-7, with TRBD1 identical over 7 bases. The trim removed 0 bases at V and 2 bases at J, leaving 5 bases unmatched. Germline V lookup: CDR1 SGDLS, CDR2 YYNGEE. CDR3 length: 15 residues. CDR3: CASSVGNRGPYEQYF. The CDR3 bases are TGTGCCAGCAGCGTAGGAAACAGGGGCCCCTACGAGCAGTACTTC.

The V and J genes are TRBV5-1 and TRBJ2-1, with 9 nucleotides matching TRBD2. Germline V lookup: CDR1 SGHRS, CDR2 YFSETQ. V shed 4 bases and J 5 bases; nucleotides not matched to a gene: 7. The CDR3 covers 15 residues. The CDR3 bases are TGCGCCAGCAGCCCGCGGGGGGGCGTAGACAATGAGCAGTTCTTC. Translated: CASSPRGGVDNEQFF.

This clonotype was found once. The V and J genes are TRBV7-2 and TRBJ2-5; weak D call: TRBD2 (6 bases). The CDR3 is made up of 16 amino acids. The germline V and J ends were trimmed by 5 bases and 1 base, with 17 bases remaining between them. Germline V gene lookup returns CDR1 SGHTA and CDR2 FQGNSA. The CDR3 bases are TGTGCCAGCAGCCGCTCTCGCGGGGCGACCCAAGAGACCCAGTACTTC. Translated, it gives CASSRSRGATQETQYF.

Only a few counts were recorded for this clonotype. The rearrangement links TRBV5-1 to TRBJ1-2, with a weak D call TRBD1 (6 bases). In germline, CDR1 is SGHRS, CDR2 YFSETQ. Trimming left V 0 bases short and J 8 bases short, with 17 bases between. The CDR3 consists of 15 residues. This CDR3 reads CASSLEAGDVRGYTF. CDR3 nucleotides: TGCGCCAGCAGCTTGGAGGCAGGGGACGTTCGGGGCTACACCTTC.

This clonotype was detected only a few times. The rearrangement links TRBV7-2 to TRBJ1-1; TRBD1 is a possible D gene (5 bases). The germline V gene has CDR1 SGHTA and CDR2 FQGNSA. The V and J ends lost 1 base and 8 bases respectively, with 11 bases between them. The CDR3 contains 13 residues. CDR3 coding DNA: TGTGCCAGCAGCTTAGGCAGGGCGGGGGAAGCTTTCTTT. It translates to CASSLGRAGEAFF.

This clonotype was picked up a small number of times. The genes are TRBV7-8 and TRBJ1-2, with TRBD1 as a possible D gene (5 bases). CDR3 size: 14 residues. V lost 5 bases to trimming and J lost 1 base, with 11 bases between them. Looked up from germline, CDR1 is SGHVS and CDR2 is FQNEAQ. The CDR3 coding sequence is TGTGCCAGCAGCCCCCGGGACCTTAACTATGGCTACACCTTC. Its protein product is CASSPRDLNYGYTF.

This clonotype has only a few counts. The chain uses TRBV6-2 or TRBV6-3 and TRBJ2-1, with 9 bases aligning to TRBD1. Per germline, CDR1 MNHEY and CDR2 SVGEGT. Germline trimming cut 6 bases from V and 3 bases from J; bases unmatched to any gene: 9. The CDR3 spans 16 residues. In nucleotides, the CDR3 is TGTGCCAGCAGACTCCGGGACAGGGTAAACTACAATGAGCAGTTCTTC. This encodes CASRLRDRVNYNEQFF.

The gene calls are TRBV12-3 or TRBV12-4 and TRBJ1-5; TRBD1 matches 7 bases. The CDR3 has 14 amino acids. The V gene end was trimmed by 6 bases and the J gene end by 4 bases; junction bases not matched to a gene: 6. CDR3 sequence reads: CASSSQGMNQPQHF. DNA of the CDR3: TGTGCCAGCAGCTCACAGGGGATGAATCAGCCCCAGCATTTT.

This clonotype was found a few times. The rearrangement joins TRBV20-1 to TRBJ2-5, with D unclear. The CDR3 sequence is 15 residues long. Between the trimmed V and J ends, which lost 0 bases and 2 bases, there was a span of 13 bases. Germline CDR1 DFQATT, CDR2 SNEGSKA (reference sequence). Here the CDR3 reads CSARELTWDQETQYF. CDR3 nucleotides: TGCAGTGCTAGAGAGCTGACCTGGGATCAAGAGACCCAGTACTTC.

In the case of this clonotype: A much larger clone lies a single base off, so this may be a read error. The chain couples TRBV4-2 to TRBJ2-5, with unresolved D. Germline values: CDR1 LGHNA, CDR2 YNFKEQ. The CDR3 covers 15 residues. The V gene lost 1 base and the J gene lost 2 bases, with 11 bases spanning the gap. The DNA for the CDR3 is TGTGCCAGCAGCCAAGTGTCAAACGAGCAAGAGACCCAGTACTTC. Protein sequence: CASSQVSNEQETQYF.

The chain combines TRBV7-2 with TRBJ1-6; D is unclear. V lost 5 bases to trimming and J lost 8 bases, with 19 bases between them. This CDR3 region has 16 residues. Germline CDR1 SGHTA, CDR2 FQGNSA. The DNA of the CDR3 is TGTGCCAGCAGCCCGAATGGACCCTATGAATATTCACCCCTCCACTTT. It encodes CASSPNGPYEYSPLHF. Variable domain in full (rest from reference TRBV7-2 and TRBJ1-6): GAGVSQSPSNKVTEKGKDVELRCDPISGHTALYWYRQSLGQGLEFLIYFQGNSAPDKSGLPSDRFSAERTGGSVSTLTIQRTQQEDSAVYLCASSPNGPYEYSPLHFGNGTRLTVT.

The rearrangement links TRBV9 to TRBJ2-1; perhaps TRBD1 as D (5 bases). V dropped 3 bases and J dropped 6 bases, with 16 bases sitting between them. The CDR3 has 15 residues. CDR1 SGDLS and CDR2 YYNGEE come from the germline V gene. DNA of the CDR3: TGTGCCAGCAGCGAGGGGCGGCGTTTGGGCAATGAGCAGTTCTTC. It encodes CASSEGRRLGNEQFF.

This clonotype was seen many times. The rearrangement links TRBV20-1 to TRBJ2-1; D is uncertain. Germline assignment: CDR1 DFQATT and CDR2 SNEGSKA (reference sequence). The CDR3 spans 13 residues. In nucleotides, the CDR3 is TGCGCATTCGGACCTATTATCTACAATGAGCAGTTCTTC. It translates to CAFGPIIYNEQFF.

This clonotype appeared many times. As DNA, the CDR3 is TGTGCCAGCAGCTCCACCGACTACGAGCAGTACTTC. Encoded protein: CASSSTDYEQYF. The V call is TRBV7-2, the J call TRBJ2-7; D gene uncertain. The CDR3 is 12 residues long. The germline gives CDR1 SGHTA, CDR2 FQGNSA. V lost 4 bases, J lost 3 bases, and 7 bases lay in between.

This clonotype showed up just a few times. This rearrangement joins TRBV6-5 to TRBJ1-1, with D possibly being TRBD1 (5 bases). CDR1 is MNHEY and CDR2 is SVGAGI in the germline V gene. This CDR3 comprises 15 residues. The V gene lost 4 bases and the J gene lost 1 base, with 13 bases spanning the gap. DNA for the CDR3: TGTGCCAGCAGTTCCGCCGGGACGGCGAACACTGAAGCTTTCTTT. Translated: CASSSAGTANTEAFF.

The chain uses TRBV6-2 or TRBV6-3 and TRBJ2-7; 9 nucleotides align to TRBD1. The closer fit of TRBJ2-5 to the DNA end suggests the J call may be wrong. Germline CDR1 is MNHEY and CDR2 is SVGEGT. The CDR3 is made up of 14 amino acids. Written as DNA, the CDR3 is TGTGCCAGCAGGTCGGGACAGGGCTGGGAGACCCAGTACTTC. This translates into CASRSGQGWETQYF.

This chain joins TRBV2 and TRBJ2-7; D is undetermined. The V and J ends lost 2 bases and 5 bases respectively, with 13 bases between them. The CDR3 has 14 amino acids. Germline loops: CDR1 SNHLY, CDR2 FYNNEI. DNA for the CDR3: TGTGCCAGCAGTGAACGGCAGCTACGCGACGAGCAGTACTTC. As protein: CASSERQLRDEQYF.

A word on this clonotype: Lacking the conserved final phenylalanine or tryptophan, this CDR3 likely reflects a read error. For the CDR3, the DNA is TGCAGTGCTAGCAGACAGGGGATTACAGATACACAGTATGTT. Translated, it gives CSASRQGITDTQYV. The chain joins TRBV20-1 to TRBJ2-3; 8 bases map to TRBD1. The CDR3 is 14 residues long. Germline V lookup: CDR1 DFQATT, CDR2 SNEGSKA (reference sequence).

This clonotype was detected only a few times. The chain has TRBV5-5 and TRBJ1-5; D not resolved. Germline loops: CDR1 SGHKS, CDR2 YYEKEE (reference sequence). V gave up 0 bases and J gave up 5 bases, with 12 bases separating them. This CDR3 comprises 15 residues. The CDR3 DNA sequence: TGTGCCAGCAGCTTGGCCGAGGCGGATCATCAGCCCCAGCATTTT. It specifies CASSLAEADHQPQHF.

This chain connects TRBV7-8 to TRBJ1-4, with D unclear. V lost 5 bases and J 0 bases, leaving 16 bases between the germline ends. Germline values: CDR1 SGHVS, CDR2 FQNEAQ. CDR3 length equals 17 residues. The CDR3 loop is CASSPLPRATTNEKLFF. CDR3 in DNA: TGTGCCAGCAGCCCCCTCCCCAGAGCTACAACTAATGAAAAACTGTTTTTT.

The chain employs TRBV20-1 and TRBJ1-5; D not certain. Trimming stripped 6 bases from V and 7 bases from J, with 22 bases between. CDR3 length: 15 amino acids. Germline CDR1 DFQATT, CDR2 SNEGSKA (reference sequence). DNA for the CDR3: TGCAGTGCCCCAAGGGTGGTGGGGTTTAACCAGCCCCAGCATTTT. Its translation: CSAPRVVGFNQPQHF.

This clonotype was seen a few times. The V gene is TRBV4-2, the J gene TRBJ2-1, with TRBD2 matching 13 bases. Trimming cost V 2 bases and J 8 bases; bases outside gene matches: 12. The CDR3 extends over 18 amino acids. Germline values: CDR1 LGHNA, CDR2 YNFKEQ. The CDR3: CASSQIVGTSGESDEQFF. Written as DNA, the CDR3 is TGTGCCAGCAGCCAAATTGTAGGGACTAGCGGGGAAAGTGATGAGCAGTTCTTC.

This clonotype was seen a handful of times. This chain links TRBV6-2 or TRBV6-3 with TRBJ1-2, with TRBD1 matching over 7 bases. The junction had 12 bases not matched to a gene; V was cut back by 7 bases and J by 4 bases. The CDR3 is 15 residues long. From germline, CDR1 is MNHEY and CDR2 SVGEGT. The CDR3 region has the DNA TGTGCCAGCACTCCTACGAGGGGGCGCTTCTATGGCTACACCTTC. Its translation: CASTPTRGRFYGYTF.

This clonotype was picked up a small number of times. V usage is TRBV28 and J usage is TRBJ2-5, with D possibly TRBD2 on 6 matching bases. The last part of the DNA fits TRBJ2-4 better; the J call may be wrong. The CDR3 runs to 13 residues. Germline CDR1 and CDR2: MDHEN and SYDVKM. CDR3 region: CASSLPEGNIQYF. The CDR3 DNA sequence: TGTGCCAGCAGTTTACCGGAGGGAAACATTCAGTACTTC.

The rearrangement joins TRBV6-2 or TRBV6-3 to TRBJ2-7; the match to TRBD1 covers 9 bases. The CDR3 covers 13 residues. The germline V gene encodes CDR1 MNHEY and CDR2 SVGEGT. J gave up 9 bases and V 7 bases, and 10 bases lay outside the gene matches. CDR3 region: CASNPAGQGRQYF. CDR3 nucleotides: TGTGCCAGCAACCCCGCGGGACAGGGAAGGCAGTACTTC.